This T cell receptor (beta chain) appears in the sequencing data of a study of blood T cell repertoires in COVID-19. TCRdb's table, derived via immunoSEQ multiplex PCR, lists solely in-frame clones and lacks some. The sample has fewer than 250,000 clones, around 90% seen once. Trimming removed 4 bases at V and 5 bases at J, with 14 bases between. Germline lookup yields CDR1 SQVTM and CDR2 ANQGSEA. This CDR3 has 13 amino acids. Sequencing was carried out using peripheral blood. This sequence originates from a human donor in a cohort sampled during active COVID-19. The chain couples TRBV29-1 to TRBJ1-2; D is uncertain. The CDR3 loop reads CSVGAGILYGYTF. The DNA for the CDR3 is TGCAGCGTTGGAGCGGGGATTCTGTATGGCTACACCTTC.